These 27 T cell receptor beta chains came from one sample sequenced in a study of blood T cell repertoires in COVID-19. Sequencing used immunoSEQ multiplex PCR; TCRdb keeps in-frame clones, though not all of them. The sample lists more than 85,000 clones, 85% to 90% occurring once. Source material: peripheral blood. These receptors originate from a human donor with COVID-19, enrolled during active disease. The donor label of this sample is uncertain.

This clone is a singleton in its sample. The gene calls are TRBV19 and TRBJ1-5; the D gene is possibly TRBD1 (5 bases). The CDR3 has 16 amino acids. CDR1 LNHDA and CDR2 SQIVND come from the germline V gene (reference sequence). V was trimmed by 1 base and J by 2 bases, leaving 12 bases between them. The CDR3 DNA follows: TGTGCCAGTAGTATAGGGACAAAGTCTCGCAATCAGCCCCAGCATTTT. Its translation is CASSIGTKSRNQPQHF.

The J gene is TRBJ1-5, the V gene TRBV15; TRBD1 matches 7 bases. The germline gives CDR1 LNHNV, CDR2 YYDKDF (reference sequence). The V segment lost 9 bases and the J segment 0 bases; nucleotides outside the gene matches: 14. The CDR3 runs 17 residues. The CDR3 region has the DNA TGTGCCACAAATGGGGGAAGGGGGCTCCATAGCAATCAGCCCCAGCATTTT. Its protein is CATNGGRGLHSNQPQHF.

The chain joins TRBV7-9 to TRBJ2-1; 7 bases are shared with TRBD2. V lost 5 bases, J lost 9 bases, and 10 bases stayed unmatched. CDR1 SEHNR and CDR2 FQNEAQ come from the germline V gene (reference sequence). The CDR3 is made up of 14 amino acids. The CDR3: CASSQAYGGGEQFF. Written as DNA, the CDR3 is TGTGCCAGCAGCCAAGCCTATGGGGGGGGTGAGCAGTTCTTC.

The V gene is TRBV11-3, the J gene TRBJ2-2; D ambiguous. The germline gives CDR1 SGHNT, CDR2 YENEEA. The V and J ends lost 0 bases and 4 bases respectively, with 9 bases between them. The CDR3 runs to 15 residues. The chain's CDR3 is CASSLDIGGTGELFF. CDR3 nucleotides: TGTGCCAGCAGCTTAGATATAGGCGGCACCGGGGAGCTGTTTTTT.

V and J are TRBV7-9 and TRBJ2-1, with TRBD2 identical over 13 bases. Germline values: CDR1 SEHNR, CDR2 FQNEAQ (reference sequence). The length of the CDR3 is 18 residues. V gave up 4 bases and J gave up 4 bases; unmatched junction bases: 10. CDR3 sequence reads: CASSSVPGLAGRYNEQFF. As DNA, the CDR3 is TGTGCCAGCAGCTCCGTTCCGGGACTAGCGGGGAGGTACAATGAGCAGTTCTTC.

This clone was counted once. CDR3 loop: CASSQGGGQGRNEQYF. In DNA form, the CDR3 reads TGCGCCAGCAGCCAAGGCGGGGGACAGGGGAGAAACGAGCAGTACTTC. This chain links TRBV4-1 with TRBJ2-7; 10 bases align to TRBD1. The V gene end was trimmed by 1 base and the J gene end by 5 bases; junction bases not matched to a gene: 8. CDR3 size: 16 residues. Germline CDR1 is MGHRA and CDR2 is YSYEKL.

The V call is TRBV27, the J call TRBJ1-6, with TRBD1 matching over 7 bases. The CDR3 loop spans 15 amino acids. CDR1 and CDR2 from the germline V gene are MNHEY and SMNVEV (reference sequence). V was pared by 3 bases and J by 9 bases, with 8 bases of the junction left unmatched. DNA of the CDR3: TGTGCCAGCAGTTTTAAGGGGGCGCGGCTTTCACCCCTCCACTTT. Its translation: CASSFKGARLSPLHF.

V gene TRBV20-1 combines with J gene TRBJ1-1, with TRBD1 as a possible D gene (5 bases). The V and J ends lost 6 bases and 3 bases respectively, with 8 bases between them. CDR1 DFQATT and CDR2 SNEGSKA come from the germline V gene (reference sequence). The CDR3 covers 11 residues. CDR3 nucleotides: TGCAGTGCAAAGGGGCACACTGAAGCTTTCTTT. Its translation is CSAKGHTEAFF.

The V call is TRBV15, the J call TRBJ2-5, with TRBD2 matching over 12 bases. This CDR3 spans 16 amino acids. CDR1 LNHNV and CDR2 YYDKDF come from the germline V gene (reference sequence). The trim removed 3 bases at V and 1 base at J, leaving 3 bases unmatched. This CDR3 is CATSSGLAGPQETQYF. Written as DNA, the CDR3 is TGTGCCACCAGCAGCGGACTAGCGGGGCCCCAAGAGACCCAGTACTTC.

The V and J genes are TRBV2 and TRBJ1-3; perhaps TRBD1 as D (5 bases). The germline gives CDR1 SNHLY, CDR2 FYNNEI. This CDR3 region has 13 residues. The ends were cut back, 8 bases at V and 8 bases at J, with 16 bases in the middle. CDR3 bases: TGTGCCAGCGCCTCGTGGAGGGGTCACACCATATATTTT. Translation: CASASWRGHTIYF.

The V gene is TRBV7-9, the J gene TRBJ2-3; weak D call: TRBD2 (5 bases). Germline V gene data show CDR1 as SEHNR and CDR2 as FQNEAQ (reference sequence). The CDR3 sequence is 16 residues long. Trimming pared 1 base from V and 6 bases from J, leaving 17 bases between. The CDR3 sequence is CASSLGLALNGDTQYF. CDR3 DNA: TGTGCCAGCAGCTTAGGATTAGCGCTAAACGGGGATACGCAGTATTTT.

The CDR3 region is CATSRLPWGLSNQPQHF. The CDR3 DNA reads as TGTGCCACCAGCAGACTACCTTGGGGCCTCTCGAACCAGCCCCAGCATTTT. The chain recombines TRBV15 with TRBJ1-5; weak D call: TRBD1 (5 bases). CDR3 length: 17 residues. V lost 2 bases and J 7 bases, leaving 21 bases between the germline ends. Germline V lookup: CDR1 LNHNV, CDR2 YYDKDF (reference sequence).

J is TRBJ2-3 and V is TRBV5-6; D gene ambiguous. V was clipped by 2 bases and J by 0 bases, with 13 bases between them. Looked up from germline, CDR1 is SGHDT and CDR2 is YYEEEE. The CDR3 extends over 16 amino acids. CDR3 loop: CASSFWRATSTDTQYF. The CDR3 DNA is TGTGCCAGCAGCTTCTGGAGAGCGACTAGCACAGATACGCAGTATTTT.

The V and J genes are TRBV14 and TRBJ1-5; no definite D call. Between the trimmed V and J ends, which lost 1 base and 5 bases, there was a span of 6 bases. The CDR3 spans 13 residues. CDR1 SGHDN and CDR2 FVKESK come from the germline V gene. CDR3 in amino acids: CASSQGEDQPQHF. The CDR3 DNA follows: TGTGCCAGCAGCCAAGGTGAGGATCAGCCCCAGCATTTT.

V and J are TRBV5-1 and TRBJ2-2; 7 positions agree with TRBD2. Germline loops: CDR1 SGHRS, CDR2 YFSETQ. The V segment lost 5 bases and the J segment 2 bases; nucleotides outside the gene matches: 9. The CDR3 runs to 16 residues. The CDR3 sequence is CASRSGGAFNTGELFF. CDR3 bases: TGCGCCAGCAGGTCGGGGGGAGCTTTCAACACCGGGGAGCTGTTTTTT.

The chain is built from TRBV7-3 and TRBJ2-1, with D possibly TRBD2 on 6 matching bases. CDR3 size: 13 residues. V was shortened by 2 bases and J by 8 bases, with 10 bases between the two germline ends. The V gene's germline CDR1 is SGHTA and CDR2 FQGTGA. The chain's CDR3 is CASSLGDFYEQFF. CDR3 coding DNA: TGTGCCAGCAGCTTAGGGGACTTTTATGAGCAGTTCTTC.

The count of this clone is one. This chain joins TRBV6-1 and TRBJ1-6; 7 bases map to TRBD1. V lost 1 base, J lost 9 bases, and 12 bases stayed unmatched. This CDR3 has 17 residues. Per germline, CDR1 MNHNS and CDR2 SASEGT. The CDR3 region is CASSEVESVRGTSPLHF. CDR3 DNA: TGTGCCAGCAGTGAAGTTGAGTCGGTCAGGGGGACTTCACCCCTCCACTTT.

The chain is built from TRBV5-1 and TRBJ1-1; TRBD1 matches 8 bases. Germline V CDR1 and CDR2: SGHRS, YFSETQ. The junction had 6 bases not matched to a gene; V was cut back by 1 base and J by 4 bases. The CDR3 consists of 15 residues. CDR3 bases: TGCGCCAGCAGCTTGCCGGCAGGGGGCAGCACTGAAGCTTTCTTT. Protein product: CASSLPAGGSTEAFF.

This rearrangement joins TRBV25-1 to TRBJ2-3, with TRBD1 matching 7 bases. Losses at the gene ends were 4 bases for V and 2 bases for J; bases not matched to a gene: 6. The germline gives CDR1 MGHDK, CDR2 SYGVNS. The CDR3 is 15 residues long. CDR3 bases: TGTGCCAGCAGTGGACCTGGGACAGTCACAGATACGCAGTATTTT. Translating gives CASSGPGTVTDTQYF.

The chain employs TRBV5-4 and TRBJ2-3; 9 bases agree with TRBD2. The CDR3 is 15 amino acids. V trimming: 5 bases; J trimming: 6 bases; junction bases outside the gene matches: 10. In germline, CDR1 is SGHNT, CDR2 YYREEE (reference sequence). CDR3 sequence (DNA): TGTGCCAGCAGGGAGACTAGCGGAGGGCGCGATACGCAGTATTTT. Its protein product is CASRETSGGRDTQYF.

V is TRBV3-1 (or the pseudogene TRBV3-2) and J is TRBJ2-2; a weak D match, TRBD2 (5 bases). CDR3 size: 16 residues. Germline lookup yields CDR1 LGHDT and CDR2 YNNKEL (reference sequence). The V end lost 1 base, the J end lost 0 bases, and 9 bases lay between the germline ends. CDR3 bases: TGTGCCAGCAGCCAAGGGACTGGCTCGAACACCGGGGAGCTGTTTTTT. It yields the protein CASSQGTGSNTGELFF.

The chain carries TRBV7-9 and TRBJ1-1, with D possibly TRBD1 on 5 matching bases. The length of the CDR3 is 15 residues. The V end was cut by 2 bases, the J end by 1 base, with 11 bases between. CDR1 and CDR2 (germline): SEHNR, FQNEAQ (reference sequence). DNA of the CDR3: TGTGCCAGCAGCTTAATTGCAGGGTCGAACACTGAAGCTTTCTTT. This codes for CASSLIAGSNTEAFF.

The chain has TRBV5-1 and TRBJ1-3; 10 nucleotides line up with TRBD1. Trimming removed 6 bases from V and 1 base from J; junction bases left unmatched: 7. Germline values: CDR1 SGHRS, CDR2 YFSETQ. This CDR3 has 16 amino acids. The CDR3 sequence: CASKLEGQGSGNTIYF. CDR3 in DNA: TGCGCCAGCAAGCTGGAGGGACAGGGGTCTGGAAACACCATATATTTT.

Only a few counts were recorded for this clone. The J gene is TRBJ1-3, the V gene TRBV5-4; no firm D call. This CDR3 spans 14 amino acids. The V gene's germline CDR1 is SGHNT and CDR2 YYREEE (reference sequence). V was cut by 1 base and J by 1 base, with 6 bases left in between. In nucleotides, the CDR3 is TGTGCCAGCAGCTTGCTCGGTTCTGGAAACACCATATATTTT. Residues: CASSLLGSGNTIYF. The full variable domain, rest sourced from reference TRBV5-4 and TRBJ1-3, is ETGVTQSPTHLIKTRGQQVTLRCSSQSGHNTVSWYQQALGQGPQFIFQYYREEENGRGNFPPRFSGLQFPNYSSELNVNALELDDSALYLCASSLLGSGNTIYFGEGSWLTVV.

The chain joins TRBV5-1 to TRBJ2-2; D unclear. The CDR3 loop spans 15 amino acids. The ends were cut back, 0 bases at V and 1 base at J, with 7 bases in the middle. Germline CDR1 SGHRS, CDR2 YFSETQ. The CDR3 DNA is TGCGCCAGCAGCTTGGATGGAGTGAACACCGGGGAGCTGTTTTTT. The encoded protein is CASSLDGVNTGELFF.

The chain recombines TRBV30 with TRBJ2-7; 7 bases line up with TRBD1. This CDR3 spans 14 amino acids. V lost 2 bases to trimming and J lost 2 bases; unmatched junction nucleotides: 6. The germline CDR1 and CDR2 sequences are GTSNPN and SVGIG (reference sequence). The CDR3 reads CAWSRGGATYEQYF. The CDR3, as DNA: TGTGCCTGGAGTCGAGGGGGCGCAACCTACGAGCAGTACTTC.

The chain uses TRBV4-1 and TRBJ2-7, with 9 positions matching TRBD1. This CDR3 is built from 17 residues. Germline V CDR1 and CDR2: MGHRA, YSYEKL. The V gene end was trimmed by 0 bases and the J gene end by 7 bases; junction bases not matched to a gene: 13. DNA for the CDR3: TGCGCCAGCAGCCAAGATAATCGATGGGACAGGGTAGGGGAGCAGTACTTC. It yields the protein CASSQDNRWDRVGEQYF.